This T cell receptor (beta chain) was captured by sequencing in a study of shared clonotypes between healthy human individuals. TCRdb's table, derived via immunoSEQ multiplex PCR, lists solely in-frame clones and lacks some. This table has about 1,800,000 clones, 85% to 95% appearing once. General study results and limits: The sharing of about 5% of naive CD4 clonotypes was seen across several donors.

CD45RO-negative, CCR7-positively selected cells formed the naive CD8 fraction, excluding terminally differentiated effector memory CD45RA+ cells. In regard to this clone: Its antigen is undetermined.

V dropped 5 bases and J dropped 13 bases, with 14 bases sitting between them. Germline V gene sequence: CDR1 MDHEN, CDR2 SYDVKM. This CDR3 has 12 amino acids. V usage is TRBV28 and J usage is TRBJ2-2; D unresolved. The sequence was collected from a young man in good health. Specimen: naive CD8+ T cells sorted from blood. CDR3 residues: CASSPGYKVLFF. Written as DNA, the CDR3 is TGTGCCAGCAGTCCCGGGTATAAAGTGCTGTTTTTT.